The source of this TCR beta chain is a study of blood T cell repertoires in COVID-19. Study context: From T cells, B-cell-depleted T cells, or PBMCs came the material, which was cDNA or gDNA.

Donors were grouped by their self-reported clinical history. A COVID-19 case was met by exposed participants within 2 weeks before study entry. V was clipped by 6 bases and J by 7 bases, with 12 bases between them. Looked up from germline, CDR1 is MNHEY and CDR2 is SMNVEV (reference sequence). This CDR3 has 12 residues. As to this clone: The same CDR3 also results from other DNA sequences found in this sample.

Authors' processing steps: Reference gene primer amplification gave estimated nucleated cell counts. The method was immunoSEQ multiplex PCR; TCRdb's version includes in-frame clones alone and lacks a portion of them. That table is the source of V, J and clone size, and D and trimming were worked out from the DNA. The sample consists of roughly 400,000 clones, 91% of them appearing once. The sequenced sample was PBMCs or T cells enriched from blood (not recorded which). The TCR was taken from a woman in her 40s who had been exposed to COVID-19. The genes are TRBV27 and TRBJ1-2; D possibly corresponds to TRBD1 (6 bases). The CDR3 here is CASRTGGGGYTF. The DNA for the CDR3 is TGTGCCAGCAGGACAGGCGGCGGTGGCTACACCTTC.